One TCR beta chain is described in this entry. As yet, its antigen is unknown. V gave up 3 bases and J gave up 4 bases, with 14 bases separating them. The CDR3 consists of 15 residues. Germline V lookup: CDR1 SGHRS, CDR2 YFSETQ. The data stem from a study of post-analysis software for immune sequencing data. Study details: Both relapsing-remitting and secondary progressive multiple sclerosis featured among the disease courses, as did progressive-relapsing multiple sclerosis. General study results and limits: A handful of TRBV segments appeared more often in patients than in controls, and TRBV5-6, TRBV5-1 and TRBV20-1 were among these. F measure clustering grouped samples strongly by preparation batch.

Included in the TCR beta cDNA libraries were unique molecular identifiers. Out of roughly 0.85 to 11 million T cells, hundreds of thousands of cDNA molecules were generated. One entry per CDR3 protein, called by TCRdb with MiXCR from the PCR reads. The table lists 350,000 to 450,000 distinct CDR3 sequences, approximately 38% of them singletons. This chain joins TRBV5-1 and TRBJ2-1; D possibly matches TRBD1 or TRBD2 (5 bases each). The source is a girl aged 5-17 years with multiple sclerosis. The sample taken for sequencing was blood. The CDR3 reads CASSSGASRYNEQFF. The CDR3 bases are TGCGCCAGCAGCTCCGGGGCTAGTCGGTACAATGAGCAGTTCTTC.